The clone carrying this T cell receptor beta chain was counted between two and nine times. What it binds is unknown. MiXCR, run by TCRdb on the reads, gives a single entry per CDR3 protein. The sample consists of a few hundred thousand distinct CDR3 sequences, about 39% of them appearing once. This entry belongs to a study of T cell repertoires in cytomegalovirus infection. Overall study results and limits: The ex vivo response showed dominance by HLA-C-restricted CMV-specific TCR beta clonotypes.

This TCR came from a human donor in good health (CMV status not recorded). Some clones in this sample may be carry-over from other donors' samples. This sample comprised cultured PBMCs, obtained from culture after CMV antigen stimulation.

The CDR3 region is CASSLARVPSSYNSPLHF. CDR3 coding DNA: TGTGCCAGCAGCTTAGCGCGGGTACCGAGCTCCTATAATTCACCCCTCCACTTT. V usage is TRBV7-2 and J usage is TRBJ1-6; D not certain. In germline, CDR1 is SGHTA, CDR2 FQGNSA. The length of the CDR3 is 18 residues. The V end was cut by 0 bases, the J end by 0 bases, with 12 bases between.